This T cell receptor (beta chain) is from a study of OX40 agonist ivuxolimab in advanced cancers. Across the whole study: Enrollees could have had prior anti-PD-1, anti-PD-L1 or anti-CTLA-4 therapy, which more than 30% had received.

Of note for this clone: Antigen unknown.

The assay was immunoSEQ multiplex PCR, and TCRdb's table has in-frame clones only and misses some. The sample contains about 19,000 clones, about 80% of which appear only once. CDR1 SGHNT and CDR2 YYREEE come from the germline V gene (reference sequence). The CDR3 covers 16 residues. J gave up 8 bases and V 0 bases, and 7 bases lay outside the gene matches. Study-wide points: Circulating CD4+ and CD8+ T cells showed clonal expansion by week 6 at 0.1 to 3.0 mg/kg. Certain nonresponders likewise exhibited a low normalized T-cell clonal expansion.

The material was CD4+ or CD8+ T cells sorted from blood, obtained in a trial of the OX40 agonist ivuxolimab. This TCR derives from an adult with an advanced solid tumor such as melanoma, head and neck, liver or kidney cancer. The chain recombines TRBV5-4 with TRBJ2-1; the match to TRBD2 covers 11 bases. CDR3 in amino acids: CASSLAVAGGTDEQFF. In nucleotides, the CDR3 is TGTGCCAGCAGCTTGGCGGTAGCGGGAGGGACAGATGAGCAGTTCTTC.